This T cell receptor beta chain derives from a study of CD8+ T cells in alopecia areata. Sequencing relied on a cDNA template that was reverse transcribed from extracted RNA. Produced via immunoSEQ multiplex PCR; TCRdb's table is partial and in-frame only. The sample holds about 130,000 clones, 49% seen once. Germline lookup yields CDR1 SEHNR and CDR2 FQNEAQ (reference sequence). This CDR3 is 11 amino acids long. Trimming cost V 2 bases and J 9 bases, with 5 bases left between them. A note on this clone: Its antigen is unknown.

Findings of the study overall: Sequence data from scalp samples additionally include resident alphabeta T cells of normal skin. An increase in clonality over normal scalp was evident in lesional scalp, especially alopecia totalis/universalis.

Collected material from alopecia areata patients comprised lesional scalp punch biopsies and peripheral blood. J is TRBJ2-1 and V is TRBV7-9; D uncertain. The material sequenced was CD8+ T cells sorted from blood, taken at week 0. This clonotype was sampled from a human donor with alopecia areata. CDR3 loop: CASSLMGEQFF. The DNA of the CDR3 is TGTGCCAGCAGCTTAATGGGTGAGCAGTTCTTC.